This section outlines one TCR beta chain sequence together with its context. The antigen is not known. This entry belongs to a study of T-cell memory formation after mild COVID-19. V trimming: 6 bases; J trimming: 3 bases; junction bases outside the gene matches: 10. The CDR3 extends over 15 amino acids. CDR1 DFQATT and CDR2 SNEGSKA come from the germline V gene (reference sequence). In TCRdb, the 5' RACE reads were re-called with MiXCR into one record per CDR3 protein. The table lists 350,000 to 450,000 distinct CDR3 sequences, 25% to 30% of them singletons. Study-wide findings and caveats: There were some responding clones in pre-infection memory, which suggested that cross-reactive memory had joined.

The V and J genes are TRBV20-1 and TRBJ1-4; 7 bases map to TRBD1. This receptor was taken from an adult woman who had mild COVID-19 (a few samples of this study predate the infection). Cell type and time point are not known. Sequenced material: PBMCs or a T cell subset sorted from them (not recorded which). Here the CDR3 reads CSARGGRGANEKLFF. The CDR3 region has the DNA TGCAGTGCCCGGGGGGGCAGGGGGGCTAATGAAAAACTGTTTTTT.